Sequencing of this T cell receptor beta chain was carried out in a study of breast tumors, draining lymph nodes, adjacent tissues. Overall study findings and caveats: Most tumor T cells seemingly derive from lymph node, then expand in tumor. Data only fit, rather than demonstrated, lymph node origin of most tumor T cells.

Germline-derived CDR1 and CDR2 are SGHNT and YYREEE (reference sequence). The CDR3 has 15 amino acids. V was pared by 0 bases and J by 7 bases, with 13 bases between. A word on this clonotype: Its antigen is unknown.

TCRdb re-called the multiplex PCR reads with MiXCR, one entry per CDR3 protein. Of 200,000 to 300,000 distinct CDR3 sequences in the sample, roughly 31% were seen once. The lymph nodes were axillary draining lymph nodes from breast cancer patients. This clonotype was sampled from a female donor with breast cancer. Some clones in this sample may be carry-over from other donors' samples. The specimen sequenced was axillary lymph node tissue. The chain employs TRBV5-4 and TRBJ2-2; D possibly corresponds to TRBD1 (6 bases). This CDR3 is CASSLAGAIGGELFF. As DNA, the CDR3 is TGTGCCAGCAGCTTGGCAGGGGCTATCGGCGGGGAGCTGTTTTTT.